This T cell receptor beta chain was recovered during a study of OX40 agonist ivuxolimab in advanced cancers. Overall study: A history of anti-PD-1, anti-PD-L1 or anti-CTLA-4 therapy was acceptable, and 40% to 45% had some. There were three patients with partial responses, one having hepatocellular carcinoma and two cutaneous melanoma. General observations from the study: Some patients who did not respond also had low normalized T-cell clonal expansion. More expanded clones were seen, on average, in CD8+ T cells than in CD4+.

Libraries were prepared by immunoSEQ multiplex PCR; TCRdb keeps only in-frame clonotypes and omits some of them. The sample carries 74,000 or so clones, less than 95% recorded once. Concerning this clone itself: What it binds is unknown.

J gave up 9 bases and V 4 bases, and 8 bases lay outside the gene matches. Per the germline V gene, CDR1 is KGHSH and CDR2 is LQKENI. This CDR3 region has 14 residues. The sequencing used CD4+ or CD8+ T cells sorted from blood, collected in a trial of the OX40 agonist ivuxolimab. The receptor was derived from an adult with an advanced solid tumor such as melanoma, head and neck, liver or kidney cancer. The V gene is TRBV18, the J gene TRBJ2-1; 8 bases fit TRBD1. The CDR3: CASSRIQGAAEQFF. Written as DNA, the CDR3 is TGTGCCAGCTCACGAATTCAGGGGGCGGCTGAGCAGTTCTTC.